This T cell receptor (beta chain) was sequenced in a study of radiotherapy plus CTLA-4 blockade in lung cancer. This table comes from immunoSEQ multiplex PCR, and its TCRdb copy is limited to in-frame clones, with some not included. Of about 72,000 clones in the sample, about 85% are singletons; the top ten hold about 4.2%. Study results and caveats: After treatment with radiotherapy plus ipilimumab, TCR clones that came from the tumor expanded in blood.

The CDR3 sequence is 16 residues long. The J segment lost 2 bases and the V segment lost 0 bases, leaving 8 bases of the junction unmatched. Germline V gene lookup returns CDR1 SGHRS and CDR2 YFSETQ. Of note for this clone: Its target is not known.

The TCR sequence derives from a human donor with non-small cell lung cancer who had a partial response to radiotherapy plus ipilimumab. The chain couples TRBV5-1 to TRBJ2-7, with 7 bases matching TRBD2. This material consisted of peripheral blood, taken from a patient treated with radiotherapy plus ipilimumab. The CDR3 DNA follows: TGCGCCAGCAGCTTGGCCACGGCTAGCGGTCCCTACGAGCAGTACTTC. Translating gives CASSLATASGPYEQYF.